This T cell receptor beta chain derives from a study of blood T cell repertoires in COVID-19. The CDR3 covers 18 residues. In germline, CDR1 is MNHEY, CDR2 SVGEGT. The J segment lost 0 bases and the V segment lost 2 bases, leaving 4 bases of the junction unmatched. Clones were sequenced by immunoSEQ multiplex PCR, and TCRdb holds only the in-frame ones, with some missing. The data contain about 64,000 clones, approximately 78% of them singletons. The V gene is TRBV6-2 or TRBV6-3, the J gene TRBJ2-3; 14 bases line up with TRBD2. What was sequenced was peripheral blood. This TCR derives from a man at least 80 years old with acute or convalescent COVID-19. CDR3 nucleotides: TGTGCCAGCAGTTACCCGACTAGCGGGGGGGATAGCACAGATACGCAGTATTTT. Translation gives CASSYPTSGGDSTDTQYF.